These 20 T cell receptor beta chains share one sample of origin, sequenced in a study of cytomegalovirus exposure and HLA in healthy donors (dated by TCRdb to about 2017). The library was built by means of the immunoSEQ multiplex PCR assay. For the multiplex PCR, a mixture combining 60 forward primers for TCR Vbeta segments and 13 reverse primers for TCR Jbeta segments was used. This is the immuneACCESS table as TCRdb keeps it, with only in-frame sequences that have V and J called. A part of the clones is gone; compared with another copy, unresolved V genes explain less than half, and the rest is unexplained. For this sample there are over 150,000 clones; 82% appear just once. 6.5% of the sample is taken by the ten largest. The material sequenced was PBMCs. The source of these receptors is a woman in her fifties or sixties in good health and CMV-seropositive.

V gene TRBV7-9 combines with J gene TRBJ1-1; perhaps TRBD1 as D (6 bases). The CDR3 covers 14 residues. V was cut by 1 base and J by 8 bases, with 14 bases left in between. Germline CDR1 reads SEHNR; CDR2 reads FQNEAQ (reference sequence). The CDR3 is CASSLGGQGGEAFF. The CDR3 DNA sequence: TGTGCCAGCAGCTTAGGGGGGCAGGGAGGGGAAGCTTTCTTT.

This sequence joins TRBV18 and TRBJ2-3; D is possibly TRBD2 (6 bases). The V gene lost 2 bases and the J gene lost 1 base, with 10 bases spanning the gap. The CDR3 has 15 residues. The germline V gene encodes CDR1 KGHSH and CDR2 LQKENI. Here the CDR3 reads CASSPATGGTDTQYF. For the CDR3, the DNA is TGTGCCAGCTCACCAGCGACGGGAGGCACAGATACGCAGTATTTT.

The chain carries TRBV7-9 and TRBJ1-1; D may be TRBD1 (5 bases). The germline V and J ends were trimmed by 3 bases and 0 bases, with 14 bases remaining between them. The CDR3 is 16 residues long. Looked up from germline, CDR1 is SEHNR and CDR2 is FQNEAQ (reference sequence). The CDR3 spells CASSFRRGGLNTEAFF. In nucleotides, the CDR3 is TGTGCCAGCAGCTTTCGCCGGGGGGGTTTGAACACTGAAGCTTTCTTT.

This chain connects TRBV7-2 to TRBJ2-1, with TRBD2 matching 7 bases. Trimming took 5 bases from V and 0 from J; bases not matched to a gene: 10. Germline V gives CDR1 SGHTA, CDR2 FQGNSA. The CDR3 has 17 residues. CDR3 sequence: CASSHGGDLSSYNEQFF. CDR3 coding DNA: TGTGCCAGCAGCCATGGGGGGGACCTTAGCTCCTACAATGAGCAGTTCTTC.

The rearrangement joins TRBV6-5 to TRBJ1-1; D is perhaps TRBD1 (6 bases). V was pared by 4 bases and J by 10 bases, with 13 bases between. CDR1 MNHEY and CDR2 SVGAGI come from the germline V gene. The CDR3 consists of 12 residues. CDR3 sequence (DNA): TGTGCCAGCAGTTCAGGGGCGTTTGGAGCTTTCTTT. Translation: CASSSGAFGAFF.

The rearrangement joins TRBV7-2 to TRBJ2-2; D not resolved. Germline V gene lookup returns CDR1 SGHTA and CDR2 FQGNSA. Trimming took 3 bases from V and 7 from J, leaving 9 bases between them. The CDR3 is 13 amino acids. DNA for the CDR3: TGTGCCAGCAGCTTTCGCGGATACGGGGAGCTGTTTTTT. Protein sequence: CASSFRGYGELFF.

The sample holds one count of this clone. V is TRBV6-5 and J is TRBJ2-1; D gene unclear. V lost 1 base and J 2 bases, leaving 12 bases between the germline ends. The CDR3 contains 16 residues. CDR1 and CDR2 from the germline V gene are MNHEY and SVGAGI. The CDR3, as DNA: TGTGCCAGCAGTTACTACCCCACAAGAACCTACAATGAGCAGTTCTTC. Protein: CASSYYPTRTYNEQFF.

The CDR3 bases are TGTGCCAGTAGTCTTCGGACAGGGTCAGATGGCTACACCTTC. The encoded protein is CASSLRTGSDGYTF. V usage is TRBV19 and J usage is TRBJ1-2; TRBD1 matches 8 bases. This CDR3 spans 14 amino acids. V shed 5 bases and J 6 bases; nucleotides not matched to a gene: 8. Germline V gene data show CDR1 as LNHDA and CDR2 as SQIVND (reference sequence).

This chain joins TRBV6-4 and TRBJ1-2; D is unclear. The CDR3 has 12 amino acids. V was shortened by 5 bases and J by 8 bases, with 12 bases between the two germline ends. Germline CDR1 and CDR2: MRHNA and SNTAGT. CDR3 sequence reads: CASSSLGGGYTF. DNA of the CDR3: TGTGCCAGCAGTTCTCTGGGCGGGGGCTACACCTTC.

CDR3 bases: TGTGCCAGCGGGGGGGGGTCCGTCTACAATGAGCAGTTCTTC. This codes for CASGGGSVYNEQFF. V gene TRBV28 combines with J gene TRBJ2-1; 7 nucleotides align to TRBD2. The CDR3 contains 14 residues. With 8 bases clipped from V and 3 bases from J, the junction kept 7 bases outside the gene matches. Germline CDR1 reads MDHEN; CDR2 reads SYDVKM. Together with reference TRBV28 and TRBJ2-1, the CDR3 gives the full variable domain: DVKVTQSSRYLVKRTGEKVFLECVQDMDHENMFWYRQDPGLGLRLIYFSYDVKMKEKGDIPEGYSVSREKKERFSLILESASTNQTSMYLCASGGGSVYNEQFFGPGTRLTVL.

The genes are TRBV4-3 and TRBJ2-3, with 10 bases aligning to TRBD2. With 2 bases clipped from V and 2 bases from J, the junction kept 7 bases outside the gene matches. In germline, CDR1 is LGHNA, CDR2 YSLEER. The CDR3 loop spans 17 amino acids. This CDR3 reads CASSQYQAGGFTDTQYF. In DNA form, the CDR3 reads TGCGCCAGCAGCCAATACCAAGCGGGGGGGTTCACAGATACGCAGTATTTT.

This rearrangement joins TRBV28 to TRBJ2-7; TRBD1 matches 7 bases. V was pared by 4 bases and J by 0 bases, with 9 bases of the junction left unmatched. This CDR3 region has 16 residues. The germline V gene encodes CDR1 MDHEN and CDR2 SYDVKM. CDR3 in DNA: TGTGCCAGCAGTTCCGGGTCCCGGACAGGCTCCTACGAGCAGTACTTC. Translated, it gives CASSSGSRTGSYEQYF.

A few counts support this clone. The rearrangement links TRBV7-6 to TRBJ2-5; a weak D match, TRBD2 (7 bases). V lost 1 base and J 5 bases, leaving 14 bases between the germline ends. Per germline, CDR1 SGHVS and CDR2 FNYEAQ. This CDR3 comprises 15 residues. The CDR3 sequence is CASSLVGGGQETQYF. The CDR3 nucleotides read TGTGCCAGCAGCTTAGTTGGGGGGGGCCAGGAGACCCAGTACTTC.

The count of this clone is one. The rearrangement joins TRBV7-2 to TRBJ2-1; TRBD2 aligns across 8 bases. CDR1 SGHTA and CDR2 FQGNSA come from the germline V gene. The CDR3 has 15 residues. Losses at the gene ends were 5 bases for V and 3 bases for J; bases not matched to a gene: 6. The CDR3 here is CASSVGLVDYNEQFF. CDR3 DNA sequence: TGTGCCAGCAGCGTGGGACTAGTAGACTACAATGAGCAGTTCTTC.

DNA of the CDR3: TGCGCCAGCAGCCAAGAAGTGGCAGGCTACTACGAGCAGTACTTC. This gives the protein CASSQEVAGYYEQYF. J is TRBJ2-7 and V is TRBV4-3; the D is unclear. The CDR3 is 15 residues long. With 0 bases removed from V and 3 bases from J, the gap between germline ends came to 12 bases. Germline V gives CDR1 LGHNA, CDR2 YSLEER.

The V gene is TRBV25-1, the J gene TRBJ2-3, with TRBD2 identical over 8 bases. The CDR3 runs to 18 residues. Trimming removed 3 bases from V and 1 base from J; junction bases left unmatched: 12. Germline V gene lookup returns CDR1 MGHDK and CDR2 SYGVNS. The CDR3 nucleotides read TGTGCCAGCAGTGAGGCTTGGGGCTTGACTAGCGGCACAGATACGCAGTATTTT. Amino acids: CASSEAWGLTSGTDTQYF.

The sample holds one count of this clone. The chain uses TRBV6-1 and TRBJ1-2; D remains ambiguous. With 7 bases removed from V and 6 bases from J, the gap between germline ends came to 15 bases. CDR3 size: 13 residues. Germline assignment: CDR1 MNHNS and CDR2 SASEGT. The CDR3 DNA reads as TGTGCCAGCATCCCCTCTAATCACGATGGCTACACCTTC. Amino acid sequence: CASIPSNHDGYTF.

For the CDR3, the DNA is TGTGCCAGCAGTACCAGGAGGTTCCACACAGATACGCAGTATTTT. Protein: CASSTRRFHTDTQYF. This rearrangement joins TRBV6-5 to TRBJ2-3, with a weak D call TRBD2 (5 bases). The germline V and J ends were trimmed by 5 bases and 2 bases, with 14 bases remaining between them. The CDR3 is made up of 15 amino acids. Germline V lookup: CDR1 MNHEY, CDR2 SVGAGI.

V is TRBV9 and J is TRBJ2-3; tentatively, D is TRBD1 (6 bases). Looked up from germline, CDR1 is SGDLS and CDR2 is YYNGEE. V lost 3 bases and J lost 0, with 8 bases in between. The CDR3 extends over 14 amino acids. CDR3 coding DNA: TGTGCCAGCAGCGACAGGGCTAGCACAGATACGCAGTATTTT. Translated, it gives CASSDRASTDTQYF.

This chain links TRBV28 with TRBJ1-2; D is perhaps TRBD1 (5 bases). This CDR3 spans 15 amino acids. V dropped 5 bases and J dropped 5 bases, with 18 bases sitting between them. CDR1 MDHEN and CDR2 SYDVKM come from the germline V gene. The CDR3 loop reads CASSIPTVPLYGYTF. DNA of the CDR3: TGTGCCAGCAGTATCCCGACAGTCCCTTTATATGGCTACACCTTC.